This T cell receptor (beta chain) was identified during a study of patients and donors after allogeneic stem cell transplantation. TCRdb re-derived calls from the RT-PCR reads in MiXCR, one entry per CDR3 protein. Seen here are some 880,000 distinct CDR3 sequences, over 15% observed once, and the top ten hold 5% to 6.5%. This clonotype showed up just a few times. The germline V gene encodes CDR1 MDHEN and CDR2 SYDVKM. This CDR3 has 13 amino acids. Trimming stripped 8 bases from V and 4 bases from J, with 11 bases between. The chain combines TRBV28 with TRBJ2-2, with D possibly being TRBD1 (5 bases). Sequencing used blood, either unsorted or a sorted T cell fraction (not recorded which). The clonotype originates from a human donor who was either an allogeneic HSCT recipient or a stem cell or donor lymphocyte infusion donor (not recorded which). It is not recorded whose cells these are; they may come from a transplant donor. CDR3 amino acids: CASLGLTTGELFF. The CDR3 bases are TGTGCCAGCCTGGGGCTCACCACCGGGGAGCTGTTTTTT.